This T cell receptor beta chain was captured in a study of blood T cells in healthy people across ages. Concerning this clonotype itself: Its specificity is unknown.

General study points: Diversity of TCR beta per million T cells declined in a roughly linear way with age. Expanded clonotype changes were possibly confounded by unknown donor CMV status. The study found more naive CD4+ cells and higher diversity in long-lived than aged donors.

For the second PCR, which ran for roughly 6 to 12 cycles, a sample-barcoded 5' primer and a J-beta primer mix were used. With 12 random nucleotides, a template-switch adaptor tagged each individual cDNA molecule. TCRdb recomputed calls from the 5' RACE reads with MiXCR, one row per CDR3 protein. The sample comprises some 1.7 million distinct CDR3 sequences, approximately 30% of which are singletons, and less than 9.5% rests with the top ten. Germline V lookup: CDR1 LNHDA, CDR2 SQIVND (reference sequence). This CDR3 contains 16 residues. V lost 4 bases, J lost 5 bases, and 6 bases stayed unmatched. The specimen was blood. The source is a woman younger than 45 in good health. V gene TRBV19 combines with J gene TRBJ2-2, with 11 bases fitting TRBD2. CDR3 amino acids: CASSRLAGGGTGELFF. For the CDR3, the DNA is TGTGCCAGTAGTAGGCTAGCGGGAGGAGGAACCGGGGAGCTGTTTTTT. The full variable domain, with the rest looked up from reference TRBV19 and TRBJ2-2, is DGGITQSPKYLFRKEGQNVTLSCEQNLNHDAMYWYRQDPGQGLRLIYYSQIVNDFQKGDIAEGYSVSREKKESFPLTVTSAQKNPTAFYLCASSRLAGGGTGELFFGEGSRLTVL.